These 22 T cell receptor beta chains share one sample of origin, sequenced in a study of T-cell reconstitution after alpha-beta-depleted transplantation in children. Preparation of the TCRbeta library used unique molecular identifiers. TCRdb analysed the PCR reads with MiXCR anew, one entry per CDR3 protein. The sample has about 830,000 distinct CDR3 sequences, around 17% seen once. The sequencing used PBMCs, mostly from graft donor cells, collected 360 days after TCRalphabeta/CD19-depleted stem cell transplant. The receptors here all came from a male patient younger than 18 who had a stem cell transplant for acute lymphoblastic leukemia, so the T cells may come from the graft donor.

The chain links TRBV4-1 to TRBJ2-1, with D possibly matching TRBD2 (6 bases). Trimming pared 2 bases from V and 0 bases from J, leaving 11 bases between. CDR3 length equals 16 residues. Germline V gene sequence: CDR1 MGHRA, CDR2 YSYEKL. The CDR3 region has the DNA TGCGCCAGCAGCCAACCGGGGGTGGCCTCCTACAATGAGCAGTTCTTC. It is translated as CASSQPGVASYNEQFF.

The table lists this clonotype with a few counts. J is TRBJ2-1 and V is TRBV12-3 or TRBV12-4; the match to TRBD1 covers 9 bases. The CDR3 is 16 residues long. V dropped 5 bases and J dropped 4; count of bases not matched to a gene: 9. The CDR3 region is CASSPTGTGRYNEQFF. CDR3 nucleotides: TGTGCCAGCAGTCCTACGGGGACAGGGAGGTACAATGAGCAGTTCTTC.

This clonotype was picked up many times. The chain links TRBV21-1 to TRBJ2-3; no DNA check was done on the table's D call, TRBD1. TRBV21-1 counts as a pseudogene. This CDR3 spans 16 amino acids. The CDR3 nucleotides are TGTGCCAGCAGCCCAGAAAGGGGGACAGGGGGAGCAGGGCAGTATTTT. This translates into CASSPERGTGGAGQYF.

This clonotype was found many times. This chain joins TRBV27 and TRBJ2-1; a weak D match, TRBD1 (5 bases). Germline assignment: CDR1 MNHEY and CDR2 SMNVEV (reference sequence). Deletions cut 3 bases from V and 5 bases from J, with 14 bases between. The CDR3 runs to 15 residues. The CDR3 is CASSFEWGGNNEQFF. CDR3 DNA: TGTGCCAGCAGTTTTGAGTGGGGCGGAAACAATGAGCAGTTCTTC.

This clonotype has a handful of counts. This chain links TRBV12-3 or TRBV12-4 with TRBJ2-5; 7 nucleotides agree with TRBD2. The CDR3 has 18 amino acids. The ends lost 2 bases at V and 5 bases at J; junction bases unmatched: 17. DNA of the CDR3: TGTGCCAGCAGTTTATGGGAGTGGGACTACCGGTCGGAGGAGACCCAGTACTTC. Residues: CASSLWEWDYRSEETQYF.

The chain combines TRBV7-9 with TRBJ1-1, with unresolved D. V was pared by 6 bases and J by 1 base, with 9 bases between. CDR1 is SEHNR and CDR2 is FQNEAQ in the germline V gene (reference sequence). The CDR3 sequence is 13 residues long. The CDR3 sequence is CASRPKENTEAFF. Here the CDR3 DNA reads TGTGCCAGCAGGCCAAAAGAGAACACTGAAGCTTTCTTT. The whole variable domain, remainder taken from reference TRBV7-9 and TRBJ1-1, is DTGVSQNPRHKITKRGQNVTFRCDPISEHNRLYWYRQTLGQGPEFLTYFQNEAQLEKSRLLSDRFSAERPKGSFSTLEIQRTEQGDSAMYLCASRPKENTEAFFGQGTRLTVV.

This clonotype showed up many times. J is TRBJ2-7 and V is TRBV29-1, with D hard to call. Trimming shortened V by 5 bases and J by 4 bases, and 15 bases separated the two germline ends. The length of the CDR3 is 13 residues. In germline, CDR1 is SQVTM, CDR2 ANQGSEA. The CDR3 protein is CSVQVAVAYEQYF. CDR3 nucleotide sequence: TGCAGCGTTCAGGTGGCTGTGGCATACGAGCAGTACTTC.

This clonotype was counted between two and nine times. The gene calls are TRBV6-1 and TRBJ1-5; maybe TRBD1 (6 bases). V was trimmed by 9 bases and J by 0 bases, leaving 12 bases between them. Germline V CDR1 and CDR2: MNHNS, SASEGT. The CDR3 length is 14 residues. CDR3 sequence reads: CASAGDYSNQPQHF. In DNA, the CDR3 is TGTGCCAGTGCAGGGGACTATAGCAATCAGCCCCAGCATTTT.

The chain uses TRBV9 and TRBJ2-3, with TRBD2 as a possible D gene (6 bases). V lost 0 bases and J lost 4, with 15 bases in between. Germline V gives CDR1 SGDLS, CDR2 YYNGEE. This CDR3 spans 16 amino acids. CDR3 protein: CASSVGYGSKADTQYF. CDR3 sequence (DNA): TGTGCCAGCAGCGTAGGATACGGGAGTAAGGCAGATACGCAGTATTTT.

This clonotype has more than one count but fewer than ten. The rearrangement joins TRBV9 to TRBJ1-3; D gene uncertain. Between the trimmed V and J ends, which lost 1 base and 0 bases, there was a span of 5 bases. Germline CDR1 is SGDLS and CDR2 is YYNGEE. The length of the CDR3 is 14 residues. This chain's CDR3 is CASSVLGSGNTIYF. The CDR3, as DNA: TGTGCCAGCAGCGTACTGGGCTCTGGAAACACCATATATTTT.

This clonotype was observed a handful of times. The chain uses TRBV5-1 and TRBJ2-2; D might be TRBD2 (5 bases). The CDR3 has 16 residues. V was clipped by 0 bases and J by 3 bases, with 12 bases between them. Per germline, CDR1 SGHRS and CDR2 YFSETQ. This chain's CDR3 is CASSLGPGVDTGELFF. The CDR3 region has the DNA TGCGCCAGCAGCTTGGGACCCGGGGTTGACACCGGGGAGCTGTTTTTT.

The sample holds a few counts of this clonotype. This sequence joins TRBV5-1 and TRBJ2-7; 7 positions agree with TRBD1. V shed 2 bases and J 3 bases; nucleotides not matched to a gene: 5. The CDR3 is 14 residues long. Germline CDR1 is SGHRS and CDR2 is YFSETQ. CDR3 protein: CASSFRTGDYEQYF. The DNA for the CDR3 is TGCGCCAGCAGCTTCCGTACAGGGGACTACGAGCAGTACTTC.

This clonotype was recorded a few times. The chain employs TRBV5-1 and TRBJ1-2, with D perhaps TRBD1 (6 bases). Germline V lookup: CDR1 SGHRS, CDR2 YFSETQ. V gave up 0 bases and J gave up 2 bases, with 14 bases separating them. CDR3 size: 16 residues. CDR3 DNA sequence: TGCGCCAGCAGCTTGGAAGCGGGGGCTCGGAACTATGGCTACACCTTC. As protein: CASSLEAGARNYGYTF.

This clonotype was recorded many times. The chain combines TRBV28 with TRBJ2-7; perhaps TRBD1 as D (5 bases). Germline CDR1 MDHEN, CDR2 SYDVKM. The CDR3 extends over 13 amino acids. Trimming removed 5 bases from V and 7 bases from J, with 15 bases in between. The CDR3 protein is CASSAAGQGEQYF. CDR3 in DNA: TGTGCCAGCAGTGCGGCAGGGCAGGGAGAGCAGTACTTC.

This clonotype has a handful of counts. V usage is TRBV27 and J usage is TRBJ2-4, with 9 bases fitting TRBD1. Germline CDR1 and CDR2: MNHEY and SMNVEV (reference sequence). J gave up 6 bases and V 5 bases, and 5 bases lay outside the gene matches. This CDR3 has 14 amino acids. The CDR3 protein is CASSATGGRNIQYF. Here the CDR3 DNA reads TGTGCCAGCAGTGCGACAGGGGGGAGAAACATTCAGTACTTC.

This clonotype was counted a few times. The chain employs TRBV6-4 and TRBJ2-3; tentatively, D is TRBD2 (5 bases). This CDR3 comprises 13 residues. The germline CDR1 and CDR2 sequences are MRHNA and SNTAGT. V lost 0 bases to trimming and J lost 8 bases, with 9 bases between them. The CDR3 loop reads CASSDSTRGTQYF. Here the CDR3 DNA reads TGTGCCAGCAGTGACTCGACTCGGGGTACGCAGTATTTT.

The chain links TRBV12-3 or TRBV12-4 to TRBJ2-1; 8 bases align to TRBD1. This CDR3 region has 15 residues. V gave up 8 bases and J gave up 7 bases; unmatched junction bases: 13. CDR3 loop: CASRRTGLTPNEQFF. In DNA form, the CDR3 reads TGTGCCAGCCGAAGGACAGGGCTTACGCCTAATGAGCAGTTCTTC.

There are a few counts of this clonotype. The chain links TRBV15 to TRBJ2-7; D unclear. V was trimmed by 5 bases and J by 0 bases, leaving 17 bases between them. Germline V gives CDR1 LNHNV, CDR2 YYDKDF (reference sequence). The CDR3 is made up of 16 amino acids. Here the CDR3 reads CATSETVWSVSYEQYF. CDR3 nucleotides: TGTGCCACCAGCGAAACGGTTTGGAGTGTCTCCTACGAGCAGTACTTC.

V usage is TRBV12-3 or TRBV12-4 and J usage is TRBJ2-7; 9 bases fit TRBD1. With 6 bases clipped from V and 4 bases from J, the junction kept 4 bases outside the gene matches. CDR3 length equals 13 residues. The CDR3 region is CASRGQGLYEQYF. For the CDR3, the DNA is TGTGCCAGCAGGGGACAGGGCCTTTACGAGCAGTACTTC.

This clonotype was picked up many times. This chain connects TRBV10-2 to TRBJ2-7; perhaps TRBD1 as D (6 bases). This CDR3 is 13 amino acids long. Germline lookup yields CDR1 WSHSY and CDR2 SAAADI. The ends were cut back, 3 bases at V and 2 bases at J, with 8 bases in the middle. The CDR3: CASSEQGPYEQYF. The CDR3 DNA is TGCGCCAGCAGTGAACAGGGCCCCTACGAGCAGTACTTC.

The rearrangement links TRBV12-3 or TRBV12-4 to TRBJ1-1; D is ambiguous. V lost 6 bases and J 5 bases, leaving 10 bases between the germline ends. This CDR3 spans 12 amino acids. This CDR3 reads CASSGLETEAFF. Written as DNA, the CDR3 is TGTGCCAGCAGCGGGCTAGAGACTGAAGCTTTCTTT.

The rearrangement joins TRBV11-2 to TRBJ2-7, with D possibly matching TRBD2 (5 bases). This CDR3 spans 15 amino acids. CDR1 is SGHAT, CDR2 FQNNGV, per germline. With 8 bases removed from V and 3 bases from J, the gap between germline ends came to 20 bases. The CDR3 coding sequence is TGTGCCAGCTTTGGTATAGGACGCCGGGGCTACGAGCAGTACTTC. The encoded protein is CASFGIGRRGYEQYF.